The next 27 T cell receptor beta chains were all read from a single sample in a study of response to subunit inactivated influenza vaccine. TCRdb reprocessed the RT-PCR reads with MiXCR, giving one entry per CDR3 protein. The table shows over 650,000 distinct CDR3 sequences, with about 18% occurring only once. Source: PBMCs from blood, taken 5 days after vaccination. The receptors come from a man aged 50 to 59 who received an inactivated influenza vaccine.

The rearrangement uses TRBV4-3 and TRBJ2-7; unclear D gene. This CDR3 comprises 16 residues. V was clipped by 0 bases and J by 3 bases, with 15 bases between them. CDR1 and CDR2 (germline): LGHNA, YSLEER. The CDR3 bases are TGCGCCAGCAGCCAAGACTGGCCAGCCGCCAACTACGAGCAGTACTTC. Translated, it gives CASSQDWPAANYEQYF.

Comment on this clonotype: One end of the junction is discordant with germline, which a read error may explain. The V and J genes are TRBV6-5 and TRBJ2-1, with 10 bases that match TRBD2. CDR3 length equals 17 residues. The germline V gene encodes CDR1 MNHEY and CDR2 SVGAGI. The CDR3 DNA reads as TGTGCCAGCAGTTACTCGGGGAGCGGGGGGGTATACAAAGAGCAGTTCTTC. As protein: CASSYSGSGGVYKEQFF.

This clonotype has at least ten counts. The chain has TRBV28 and TRBJ2-7, with 8 nucleotides matching TRBD2. The CDR3 runs to 15 residues. The V gene end was trimmed by 5 bases and the J gene end by 4 bases; junction bases not matched to a gene: 10. The germline CDR1 and CDR2 sequences are MDHEN and SYDVKM. The DNA for the CDR3 is TGTGCCAGCAGTAACCCCAGCGGGAGTTTGTACGAGCAGTACTTC. Its translation: CASSNPSGSLYEQYF.

This clonotype was seen only a few times. This chain connects TRBV11-2 to TRBJ2-7, with 9 positions matching TRBD1. V trimming: 5 bases; J trimming: 3 bases; junction bases outside the gene matches: 20. Germline V CDR1 and CDR2: SGHAT, FQNNGV. The length of the CDR3 is 19 residues. Here the CDR3 reads CASSPRGETDRGLIYEQYF. CDR3 nucleotide sequence: TGTGCCAGCAGCCCACGGGGGGAGACGGACAGGGGTCTAATCTACGAGCAGTACTTC.

This clonotype was counted between two and nine times. V usage is TRBV20-1 and J usage is TRBJ2-1, with D hard to call. Per germline, CDR1 DFQATT and CDR2 SNEGSKA (reference sequence). The CDR3 runs to 15 residues. The V and J ends lost 5 bases and 6 bases respectively, with 20 bases between them. In DNA, the CDR3 is TGCAGTGCTGGTGCTTCGCTCCCTCCGACCAATGAGCAGTTCTTC. Its translation: CSAGASLPPTNEQFF.

In its sample, this clonotype was seen a few times. The V gene is TRBV9, the J gene TRBJ2-7; D is ambiguous. The germline CDR1 and CDR2 sequences are SGDLS and YYNGEE. The CDR3 spans 14 residues. V was trimmed by 0 bases and J by 2 bases, leaving 9 bases between them. The CDR3 nucleotides are TGTGCCAGCAGCGTAGGGAGTCGGGCCTACGAGCAGTACTTC. Translated: CASSVGSRAYEQYF.

This clonotype has a handful of counts. This sequence joins TRBV12-3 or TRBV12-4 and TRBJ2-7, with D unclear. V gave up 2 bases and J gave up 4 bases, with 9 bases separating them. CDR3 length equals 13 residues. CDR3 amino acids: CASSLWQRYEQYF. The CDR3 nucleotides are TGTGCCAGCAGTTTATGGCAGCGTTACGAGCAGTACTTC.

This clonotype was detected many times. V is TRBV12-3 or TRBV12-4 and J is TRBJ2-4; D unclear. V was trimmed by 1 base and J by 8 bases, leaving 12 bases between them. This CDR3 is built from 14 residues. The CDR3 reads CASSLGLVGHIQYF. DNA for the CDR3: TGTGCCAGCAGTTTAGGTCTAGTTGGTCACATTCAGTACTTC.

The V and J genes are TRBV2 and TRBJ2-3; D unclear. V was pared by 1 base and J by 8 bases, with 4 bases between. The CDR3 sequence is 11 residues long. Germline V gene data show CDR1 as SNHLY and CDR2 as FYNNEI. The CDR3, as DNA: TGTGCCAGCAGTGAAGTTGGTACGCAGTATTTT. Translated: CASSEVGTQYF.

This clonotype has only a few counts. The J gene is TRBJ2-5, the V gene TRBV12-3 or TRBV12-4; 7 bases agree with TRBD2. The CDR3 runs to 14 residues. J gave up 3 bases and V 5 bases, and 6 bases lay outside the gene matches. The CDR3 spells CASSREVGEETQYF. DNA of the CDR3: TGTGCCAGCAGTCGGGAGGTCGGGGAAGAGACCCAGTACTTC.

V is TRBV7-8 and J is TRBJ2-7, with D possibly matching TRBD2 (7 bases). The CDR3 sequence is 15 residues long. Germline V gives CDR1 SGHVS, CDR2 FQNEAQ. V lost 5 bases, J lost 2 bases, and 16 bases lay in between. As DNA, the CDR3 is TGTGCCAGCAGCCGAGTAGGGGGGGTCCCCTACGAGCAGTACTTC. Translation gives CASSRVGGVPYEQYF.

There are a few counts of this clonotype. The gene calls are TRBV7-3 and TRBJ2-2, with 7 bases identical to TRBD1. CDR3 length: 15 residues. Trimming removed 6 bases from V and 4 bases from J; junction bases left unmatched: 8. Looked up from germline, CDR1 is SGHTA and CDR2 is FQGTGA. CDR3 coding DNA: TGTGCCAGCAGGCTAACACAGGGGACCACCGGGGAGCTGTTTTTT. Translating it yields CASRLTQGTTGELFF.

This clonotype was seen many times. The genes are TRBV12-3 or TRBV12-4 and TRBJ2-7; 12 bases are a match to TRBD2. The CDR3 covers 13 residues. With 8 bases clipped from V and 12 bases from J, the junction kept 11 bases outside the gene matches. The CDR3 reads CASALAGGIMRYF. The CDR3 DNA is TGTGCCAGCGCACTAGCGGGGGGAATAATGCGGTACTTC.

This rearrangement joins TRBV6-1 to TRBJ1-1, with D perhaps TRBD1 (5 bases). Germline V lookup: CDR1 MNHNS, CDR2 SASEGT. With 5 bases removed from V and 4 bases from J, the gap between germline ends came to 11 bases. This CDR3 region has 13 residues. DNA for the CDR3: TGTGCCAGCAGTAAGGAGGGGATCACTGAAGCTTTCTTT. Protein: CASSKEGITEAFF.

This clonotype was detected only a few times. This chain uses TRBV5-4 with TRBJ1-2; D perhaps matches TRBD1 (6 bases). This CDR3 has 13 residues. The germline V gene encodes CDR1 SGHNT and CDR2 YYREEE (reference sequence). Between the trimmed V and J ends, which lost 5 bases and 7 bases, there was a span of 15 bases. In DNA, the CDR3 is TGTGCCAGCAGGCGGGGGGGCGATATTGGCTACACCTTC. This translates into CASRRGGDIGYTF.

This clonotype came up a few times. This rearrangement joins TRBV18 to TRBJ1-3, with unresolved D. V was cut by 3 bases and J by 0 bases, with 9 bases left in between. This CDR3 is built from 15 residues. Germline values: CDR1 KGHSH, CDR2 LQKENI. This chain's CDR3 is CASSPGSSSGNTIYF. The CDR3 region has the DNA TGTGCCAGCTCACCGGGCAGTTCCTCTGGAAACACCATATATTTT.

This clonotype has a handful of counts. The chain joins TRBV5-6 to TRBJ1-5; a weak D match, TRBD1 (5 bases). Germline V lookup: CDR1 SGHDT, CDR2 YYEEEE. The CDR3 loop spans 16 amino acids. V lost 2 bases and J 0 bases, leaving 12 bases between the germline ends. CDR3 region: CASSFKRGISNQPQHF. CDR3 nucleotides: TGTGCCAGCAGCTTTAAAAGGGGTATTAGCAATCAGCCCCAGCATTTT.

V is TRBV9 and J is TRBJ1-1; D unclear. V was trimmed by 2 bases and J by 0 bases, leaving 14 bases between them. The CDR3 consists of 16 residues. CDR1 and CDR2 (germline): SGDLS, YYNGEE. CDR3 DNA sequence: TGTGCCAGCAGCGTCGGGCCCCTTCAAGTGAACACTGAAGCTTTCTTT. The encoded protein is CASSVGPLQVNTEAFF.

This clonotype has at least ten counts. The genes are TRBV29-1 and TRBJ2-1, with D maybe TRBD2 (6 bases). From germline, CDR1 is SQVTM and CDR2 ANQGSEA. V was trimmed by 4 bases and J by 6 bases, leaving 10 bases between them. The CDR3 covers 12 residues. CDR3 in amino acids: CSVAQTSNEQFF. The CDR3 nucleotides read TGCAGCGTTGCACAGACTAGCAATGAGCAGTTCTTC.

This clonotype occurred a few times. The chain carries TRBV5-1 and TRBJ2-7; the match to TRBD1 covers 10 bases. Germline lookup yields CDR1 SGHRS and CDR2 YFSETQ. The CDR3 sequence is 16 residues long. The trim removed 4 bases at V and 3 bases at J, leaving 10 bases unmatched. The DNA of the CDR3 is TGCGCCAGCAGCAAAGGGCCGGGACAGGGGAACTACGAGCAGTACTTC. It encodes CASSKGPGQGNYEQYF.

This clonotype has more than one count but fewer than ten. The chain has TRBV29-1 and TRBJ2-7, with D hard to call. V lost 2 bases and J lost 7, with 18 bases in between. Per germline, CDR1 SQVTM and CDR2 ANQGSEA. This CDR3 has 14 residues. The DNA of the CDR3 is TGCAGCGTTGAATACCCAGGCAGTTTCTTTGAGCAGTACTTC. Translation: CSVEYPGSFFEQYF.

The sample holds a few counts of this clonotype. This sequence joins TRBV3-1 and TRBJ2-3; D is ambiguous. The V gene's germline CDR1 is LGHDT and CDR2 YNNKEL (reference sequence). The CDR3 contains 15 residues. V shed 0 bases and J shed 1 base, with 8 bases lying between them. CDR3 nucleotide sequence: TGTGCCAGCAGCCAAGATTTCGGTGGCACAGATACGCAGTATTTT. Translated, it gives CASSQDFGGTDTQYF.

This clonotype was counted a few times. The rearrangement uses TRBV24-1 and TRBJ2-3; D perhaps matches TRBD2 (6 bases). Germline V lookup: CDR1 KGHDR, CDR2 SFDVKD. Trimming shortened V by 4 bases and J by 4 bases, and 8 bases separated the two germline ends. The CDR3 extends over 13 amino acids. The CDR3 is CATSEGGPDTQYF. The CDR3 nucleotides are TGTGCCACCAGTGAGGGGGGTCCAGATACGCAGTATTTT.

The genes are TRBV5-5 and TRBJ2-6; D may be TRBD1 (5 bases). Germline CDR1 and CDR2: SGHKS and YYEKEE (reference sequence). CDR3 length: 16 amino acids. V was pared by 4 bases and J by 0 bases, with 11 bases between. Here the CDR3 reads CASSPGHGSGANVLTF. The CDR3 nucleotides read TGTGCCAGCAGCCCAGGACACGGCTCTGGGGCCAACGTCCTGACTTTC.

The rearrangement uses TRBV20-1 and TRBJ2-5; possibly TRBD1 for D (7 bases). Germline CDR1 and CDR2: DFQATT and SNEGSKA (reference sequence). Trimming left V 8 bases short and J 4 bases short, with 17 bases between. This CDR3 has 13 amino acids. Here the CDR3 DNA reads TGCAGTCCACGGGGGAACAGGGGAGAGACCCAGTACTTC. Encoded protein: CSPRGNRGETQYF.

The V and J genes are TRBV7-3 and TRBJ2-1; 8 nucleotides line up with TRBD2. The V and J ends lost 3 bases and 7 bases, in that order; junction bases with no gene match: 8. The CDR3 runs to 15 residues. The germline V gene encodes CDR1 SGHTA and CDR2 FQGTGA. CDR3 in DNA: TGTGCCAGCAGCTTTGCAGCGGGAGTCGGAAATGAGCAGTTCTTC. Encoded protein: CASSFAAGVGNEQFF.

Here the CDR3 reads CSAFFDEKLFF. Written as DNA, the CDR3 is TGCAGTGCTTTTTTCGATGAAAAACTGTTTTTT. This chain uses TRBV20-1 with TRBJ1-4; no firm D call. The CDR3 spans 11 residues. The germline gives CDR1 DFQATT, CDR2 SNEGSKA (reference sequence). Deletions cut 5 bases from V and 6 bases from J, with 7 bases between.